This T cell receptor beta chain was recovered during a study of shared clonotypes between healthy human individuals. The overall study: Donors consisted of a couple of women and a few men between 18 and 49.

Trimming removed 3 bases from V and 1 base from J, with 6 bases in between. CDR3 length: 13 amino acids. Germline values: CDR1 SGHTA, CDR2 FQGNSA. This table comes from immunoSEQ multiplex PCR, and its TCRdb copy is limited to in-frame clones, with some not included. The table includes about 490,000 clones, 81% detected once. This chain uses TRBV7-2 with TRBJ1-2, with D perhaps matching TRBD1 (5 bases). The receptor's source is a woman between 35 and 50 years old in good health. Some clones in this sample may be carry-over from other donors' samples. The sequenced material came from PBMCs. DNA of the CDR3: TGTGCCAGCAGCTTGGACAATAACTATGGCTACACCTTC. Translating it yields CASSLDNNYGYTF.